This is a list of T cell receptor beta chains from one sample in a study of T-cell memory formation after mild COVID-19. MiXCR, applied by TCRdb to the 5' RACE reads, yields one record per CDR3 protein. The table includes fewer than 450,000 distinct CDR3 sequences, approximately 21% detected once. Material for sequencing was PBMCs or a T cell subset sorted from them (not recorded which). The receptors come from an adult woman who had mild COVID-19 (a few samples of this study predate the infection). Cell type and time point are not known. The CDR3 runs from the conserved cysteine through the conserved F or W. Clone size is shown for a subset of rows, as once, few, many or a class of expanded clone.

cdr3_length	v_call	j_call	clone_size	cdr3_aa
12	TRBV30	TRBJ2-1	-	CAWKIIGGQRFF
13	TRBV5-1	TRBJ2-1	-	CASSLGPGREQFF
12	TRBV29-1	TRBJ2-5	few	CSVEGTNETQYF
11	TRBV7-2	TRBJ2-1	few	CASSLLLEQFF
15	TRBV2	TRBJ2-5	few	CASSEEPSGGEAQYF
16	TRBV7-3	TRBJ2-1	-	CASSQELWVGGGEQFF
16	TRBV2	TRBJ2-7	-	CASSESRAGHSYEQYF
15	TRBV15	TRBJ2-1	-	CATSSRLAQNNEQFF
16	TRBV18	TRBJ2-5	many	CASSSGLAGASETQYF
15	TRBV11-1	TRBJ2-1	-	CASSWTSGRANEQFF
18	TRBV27	TRBJ2-5	-	CASSSNRYRLGFQETQYF
14	TRBV9	TRBJ2-5	-	CASSVDTSSETQYF
17	TRBV10-3	TRBJ2-3	few	CAITANVAGPLTDTQYF
14	TRBV9	TRBJ1-5	-	CASSVGGWGQPQHF
16	TRBV18	TRBJ2-5	few	CASSPLQGLSQETQYF
15	TRBV7-2	TRBJ2-7	-	CASSLDEKKQYEQYF
15	TRBV7-9	TRBJ2-3	-	CASSLVLAGEDTQYF
16	TRBV21-1	TRBJ1-1	few	CASSKGRVRGETEAFF
15	TRBV4-1	TRBJ1-5	few	CASSQDGAGDQPQHF
12	TRBV29-1	TRBJ2-7	-	CSVVSGNYEQYF
14	TRBV13	TRBJ2-1	few	CASSLSSFGNEQFF
13	TRBV7-6	TRBJ2-2	few	CASSGLGAGELFF
12	TRBV5-1	TRBJ1-1	few	CASSLGTGEAFF
16	TRBV7-9	TRBJ2-2	few	CASSSGTSGSTGELFF
14	TRBV11-2	TRBJ2-7	-	CASSWGQSSYEQYF
14	TRBV10-3	TRBJ1-2	-	CAISESPREYGYTF
16	TRBV5-8	TRBJ2-2	many	CASSSWTSGSTGELFF